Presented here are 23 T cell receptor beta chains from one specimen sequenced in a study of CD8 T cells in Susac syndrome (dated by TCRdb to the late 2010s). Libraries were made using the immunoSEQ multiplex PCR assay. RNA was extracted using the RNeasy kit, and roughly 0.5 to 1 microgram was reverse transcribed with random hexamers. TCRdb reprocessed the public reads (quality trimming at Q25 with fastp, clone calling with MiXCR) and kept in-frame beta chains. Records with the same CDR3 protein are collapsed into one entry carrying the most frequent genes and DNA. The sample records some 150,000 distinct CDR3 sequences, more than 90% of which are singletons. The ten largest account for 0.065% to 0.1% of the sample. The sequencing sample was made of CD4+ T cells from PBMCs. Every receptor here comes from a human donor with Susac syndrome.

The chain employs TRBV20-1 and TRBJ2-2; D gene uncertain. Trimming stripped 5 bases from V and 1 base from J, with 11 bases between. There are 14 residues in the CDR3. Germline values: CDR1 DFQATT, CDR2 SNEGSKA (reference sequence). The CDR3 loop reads CSAPRTVNTGELFF. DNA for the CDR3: TGCAGTGCTCCGCGGACGGTGAACACCGGGGAGCTGTTTTTT.

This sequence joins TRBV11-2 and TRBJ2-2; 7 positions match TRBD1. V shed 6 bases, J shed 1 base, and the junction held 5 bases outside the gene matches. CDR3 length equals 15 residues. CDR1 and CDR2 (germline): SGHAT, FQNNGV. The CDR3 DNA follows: TGTGCCAGCAGATCCGGGACAGTGAACACCGGGGAGCTGTTTTTT. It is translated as CASRSGTVNTGELFF. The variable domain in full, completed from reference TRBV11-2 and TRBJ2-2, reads EAGVAQSPRYKIIEKRQSVAFWCNPISGHATLYWYQQILGQGPKLLIQFQNNGVVDDSQLPKDRFSAERLKGVDSTLKIQPAKLEDSAVYLCASRSGTVNTGELFFGEGSRLTVL.

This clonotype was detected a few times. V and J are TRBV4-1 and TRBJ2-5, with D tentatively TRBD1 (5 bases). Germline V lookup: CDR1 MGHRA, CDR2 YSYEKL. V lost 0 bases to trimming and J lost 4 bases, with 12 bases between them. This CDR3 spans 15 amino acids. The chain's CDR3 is CASSQDRGSLETQYF. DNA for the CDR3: TGCGCCAGCAGCCAAGATAGGGGATCCTTAGAGACCCAGTACTTC.

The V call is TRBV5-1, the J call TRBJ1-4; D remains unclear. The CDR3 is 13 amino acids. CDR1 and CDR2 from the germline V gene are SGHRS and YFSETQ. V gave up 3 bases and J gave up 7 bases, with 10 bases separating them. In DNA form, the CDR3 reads TGCGCCAGCAGCTCTACGGCCAGTGAAAAACTGTTTTTT. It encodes CASSSTASEKLFF.

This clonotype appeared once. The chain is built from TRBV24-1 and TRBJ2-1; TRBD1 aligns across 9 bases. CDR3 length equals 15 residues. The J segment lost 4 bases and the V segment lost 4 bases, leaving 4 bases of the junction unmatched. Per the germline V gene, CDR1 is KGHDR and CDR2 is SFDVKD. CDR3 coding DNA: TGTGCCACCAGTGAATTAGGGACAGGGTACAATGAGCAGTTCTTC. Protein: CATSELGTGYNEQFF.

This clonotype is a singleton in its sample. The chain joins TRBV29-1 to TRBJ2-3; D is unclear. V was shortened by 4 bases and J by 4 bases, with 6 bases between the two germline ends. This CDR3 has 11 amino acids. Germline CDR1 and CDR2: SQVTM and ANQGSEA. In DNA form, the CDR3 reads TGCAGCGTTGGCTTGGCAGATACGCAGTATTTT. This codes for CSVGLADTQYF.

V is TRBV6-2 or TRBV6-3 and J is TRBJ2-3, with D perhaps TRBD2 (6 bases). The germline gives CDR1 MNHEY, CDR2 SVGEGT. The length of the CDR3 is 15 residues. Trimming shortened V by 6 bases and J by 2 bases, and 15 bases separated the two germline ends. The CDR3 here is CASRPQRVTTDTQYF. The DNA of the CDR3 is TGTGCCAGCAGACCCCAGCGGGTGACCACAGATACGCAGTATTTT.

In DNA, the CDR3 is TGTGCCAGCAGGCTCGGAATGTTCAACGAGCAGTACTTC. Translated, it gives CASRLGMFNEQYF. The chain couples TRBV6-5 to TRBJ2-7; D not resolved. The ends were cut back, 6 bases at V and 5 bases at J, with 14 bases in the middle. The CDR3 totals 13 residues. Germline V gene lookup returns CDR1 MNHEY and CDR2 SVGAGI.

The CDR3 loop reads CSVTSGGSYNEQFF. The CDR3 DNA sequence: TGCAGCGTAACTAGCGGGGGATCCTACAATGAGCAGTTCTTC. The rearrangement joins TRBV29-1 to TRBJ2-1, with TRBD2 identical over 11 bases. The CDR3 extends over 14 amino acids. In germline, CDR1 is SQVTM, CDR2 ANQGSEA. Unmatched junction bases numbered 2, after V lost 6 bases and J lost 1 base.

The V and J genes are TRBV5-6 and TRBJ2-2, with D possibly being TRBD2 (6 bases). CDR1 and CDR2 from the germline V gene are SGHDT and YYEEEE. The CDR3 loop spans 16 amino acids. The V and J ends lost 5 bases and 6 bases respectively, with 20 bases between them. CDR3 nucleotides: TGTGCCAGCAGGGCCGGGACGGGGACTGTTCCCGGGGAGCTGTTTTTT. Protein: CASRAGTGTVPGELFF.

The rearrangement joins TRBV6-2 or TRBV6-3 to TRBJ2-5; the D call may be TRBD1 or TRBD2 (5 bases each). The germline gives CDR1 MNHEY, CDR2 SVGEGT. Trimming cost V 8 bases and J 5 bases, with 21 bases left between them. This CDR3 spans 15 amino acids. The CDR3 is CASATGTISGETQYF. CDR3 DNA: TGTGCCAGCGCCACCGGGACGATAAGCGGTGAGACCCAGTACTTC.

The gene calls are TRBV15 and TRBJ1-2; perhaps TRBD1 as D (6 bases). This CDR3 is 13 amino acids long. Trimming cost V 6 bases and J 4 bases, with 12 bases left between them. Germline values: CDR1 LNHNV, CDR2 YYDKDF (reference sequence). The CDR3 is CATRSPDSYGYTF. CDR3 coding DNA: TGTGCCACCAGGTCCCCGGACAGCTATGGCTACACCTTC. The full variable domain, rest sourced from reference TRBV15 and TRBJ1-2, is DAMVIQNPRYQVTQFGKPVTLSCSQTLNHNVMYWYQQKSSQAPKLLFHYYDKDFNNEADTPDNFQSRRPNTSFCFLDIRSPGLGDTAMYLCATRSPDSYGYTFGSGTRLTVV.

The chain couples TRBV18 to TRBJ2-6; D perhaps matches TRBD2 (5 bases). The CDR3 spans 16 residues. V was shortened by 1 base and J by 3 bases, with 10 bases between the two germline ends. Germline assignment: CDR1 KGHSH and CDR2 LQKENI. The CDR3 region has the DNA TGTGCCAGCTCACCACTAAGCGGAAGTGGGGCCAACGTCCTGACTTTC. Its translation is CASSPLSGSGANVLTF.

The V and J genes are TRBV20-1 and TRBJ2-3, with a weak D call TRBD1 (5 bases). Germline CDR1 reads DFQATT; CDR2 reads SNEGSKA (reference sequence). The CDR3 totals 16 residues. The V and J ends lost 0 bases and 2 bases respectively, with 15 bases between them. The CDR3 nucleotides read TGCAGTGCTAGAGATGTGTCAGGGCCAAACACAGATACGCAGTATTTT. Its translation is CSARDVSGPNTDTQYF.

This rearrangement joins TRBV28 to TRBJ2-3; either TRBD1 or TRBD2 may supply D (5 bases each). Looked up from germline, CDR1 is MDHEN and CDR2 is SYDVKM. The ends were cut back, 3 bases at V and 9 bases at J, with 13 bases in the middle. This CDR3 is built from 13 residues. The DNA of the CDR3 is TGTGCCAGCAGTTTCCCCCGAGGGGAAACGCAGTATTTT. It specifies CASSFPRGETQYF.

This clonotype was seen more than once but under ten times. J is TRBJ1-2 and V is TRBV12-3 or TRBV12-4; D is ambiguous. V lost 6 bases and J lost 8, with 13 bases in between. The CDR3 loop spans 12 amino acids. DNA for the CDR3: TGTGCCAGCAGCACCGGAGTGCGGGGCTACACCTTC. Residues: CASSTGVRGYTF.

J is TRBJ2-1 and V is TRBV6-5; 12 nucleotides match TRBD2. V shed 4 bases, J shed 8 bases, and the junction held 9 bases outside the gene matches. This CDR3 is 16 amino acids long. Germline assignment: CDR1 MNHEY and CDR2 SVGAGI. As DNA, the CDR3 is TGTGCCAGCAGTTCGAACCTAGCGGGAGGGCCACATGAGCAGTTCTTC. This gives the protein CASSSNLAGGPHEQFF.

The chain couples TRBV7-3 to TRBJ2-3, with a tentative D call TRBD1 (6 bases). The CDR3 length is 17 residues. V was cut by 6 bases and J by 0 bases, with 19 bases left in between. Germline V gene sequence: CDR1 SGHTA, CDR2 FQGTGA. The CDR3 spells CASRPTGLDFSTDTQYF. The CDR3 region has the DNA TGTGCCAGCAGACCAACAGGGCTGGACTTTAGCACAGATACGCAGTATTTT.

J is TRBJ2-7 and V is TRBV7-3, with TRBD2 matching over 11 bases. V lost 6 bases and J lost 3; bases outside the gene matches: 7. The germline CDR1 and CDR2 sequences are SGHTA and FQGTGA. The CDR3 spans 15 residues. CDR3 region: CASRPASGRLYEQYF. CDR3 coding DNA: TGTGCCAGCAGGCCGGCTAGCGGGAGGCTCTACGAGCAGTACTTC.

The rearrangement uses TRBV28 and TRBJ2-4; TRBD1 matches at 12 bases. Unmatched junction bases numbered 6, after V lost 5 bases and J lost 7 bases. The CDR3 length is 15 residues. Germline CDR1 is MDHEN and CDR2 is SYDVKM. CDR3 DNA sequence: TGTGCCAGCAGTACCGGGACAGGGGGCCGGAACATTCAGTACTTC. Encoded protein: CASSTGTGGRNIQYF.

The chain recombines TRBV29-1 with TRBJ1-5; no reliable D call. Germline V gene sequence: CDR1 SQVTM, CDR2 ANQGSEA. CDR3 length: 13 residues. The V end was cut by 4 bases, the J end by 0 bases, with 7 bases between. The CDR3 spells CSVGQNSNQPQHF. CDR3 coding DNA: TGCAGCGTTGGGCAGAATAGCAATCAGCCCCAGCATTTT.

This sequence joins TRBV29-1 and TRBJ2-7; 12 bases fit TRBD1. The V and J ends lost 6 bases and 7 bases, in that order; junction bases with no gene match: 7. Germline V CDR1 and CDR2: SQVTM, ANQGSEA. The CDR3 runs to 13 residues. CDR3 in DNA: TGCAGCGTCGAGGGACAGGGGGCGGGGGAGCAGTACTTC. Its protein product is CSVEGQGAGEQYF.

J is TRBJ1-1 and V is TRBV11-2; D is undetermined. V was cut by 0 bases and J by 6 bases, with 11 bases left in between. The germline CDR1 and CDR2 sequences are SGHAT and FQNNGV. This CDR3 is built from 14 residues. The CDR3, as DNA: TGTGCCAGCAGCTTAGATCCCGTCAGCCCTGAAGCTTTCTTT. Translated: CASSLDPVSPEAFF.